This note documents a single TCR beta chain sequence. CDR3 length equals 17 residues. These data are taken from a study of blood T cell repertoires in COVID-19. The authors' processing: Nucleated cell counts were estimated from reference gene primer amplification. Sequencing was performed with immunoSEQ multiplex PCR; in TCRdb, only in-frame clones are kept and a portion is missing. The V and J calls and clone size come from that table; D and trimming were worked out from the DNA. The sample lists 120,000 or so clones, 88% occurring once. Sequencing was performed on peripheral blood. This chain links TRBV21-1 with TRBJ2-3; TRBD2, the table's D call, lacks a check against the DNA. TRBV21-1 counts as a pseudogene. The source of this sequence is a human donor in a cohort sampled during active COVID-19. CDR3 loop: CASSKGPAGRGGDTQYF. CDR3 sequence (DNA): TGTGCCAGCAGCAAAGGCCCGGCAGGGCGGGGTGGAGATACGCAGTATTTT.